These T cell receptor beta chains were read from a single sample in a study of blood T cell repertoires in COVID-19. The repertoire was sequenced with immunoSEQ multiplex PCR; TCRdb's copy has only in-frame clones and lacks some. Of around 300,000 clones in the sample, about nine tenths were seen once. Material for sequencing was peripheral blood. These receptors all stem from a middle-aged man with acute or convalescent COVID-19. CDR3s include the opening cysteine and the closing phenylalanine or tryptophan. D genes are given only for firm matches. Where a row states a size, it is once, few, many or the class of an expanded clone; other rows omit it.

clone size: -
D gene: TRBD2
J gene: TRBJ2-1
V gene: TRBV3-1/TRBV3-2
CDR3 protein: CASSQGRTSPFF
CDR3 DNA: TGTGCCAGCAGCCAAGGGAGGACTAGCCCGTTCTTC

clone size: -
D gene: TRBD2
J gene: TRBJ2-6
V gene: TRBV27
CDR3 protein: CASRLATSGGSGANVLTF
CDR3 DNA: TGTGCCAGCAGATTGGCGACTAGCGGGGGTTCTGGGGCCAACGTCCTGACTTTC

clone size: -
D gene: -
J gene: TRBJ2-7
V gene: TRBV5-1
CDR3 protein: CASSSSQGYEQYF
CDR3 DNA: TGCGCCAGCAGCTCCTCCCAGGGATACGAGCAGTACTTC

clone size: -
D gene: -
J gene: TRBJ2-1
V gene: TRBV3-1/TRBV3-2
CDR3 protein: CASSQGFTASYNEQFF
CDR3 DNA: TGTGCCAGCAGCCAAGGATTTACTGCCTCCTACAATGAGCAGTTCTTC

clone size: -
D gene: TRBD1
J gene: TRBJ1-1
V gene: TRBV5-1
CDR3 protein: CASSLAGGQGATEAFF
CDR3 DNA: TGCGCCAGCAGCTTGGCCGGGGGACAGGGGGCGACTGAAGCTTTCTTT

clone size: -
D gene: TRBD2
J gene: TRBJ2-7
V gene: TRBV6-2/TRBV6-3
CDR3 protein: CASRPPGTSGGNQFYEQYF
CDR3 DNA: TGTGCCAGCAGACCTCCCGGGACTAGCGGGGGAAACCAATTTTACGAGCAGTACTTC

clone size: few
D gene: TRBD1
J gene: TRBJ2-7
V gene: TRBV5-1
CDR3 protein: CASSSGQGGYEQYF
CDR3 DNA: TGCGCCAGCAGCTCTGGACAGGGCGGCTACGAGCAGTACTTC

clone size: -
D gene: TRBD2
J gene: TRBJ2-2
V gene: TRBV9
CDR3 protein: CASSVVGGISPAGELFF
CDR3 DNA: TGTGCCAGCAGCGTAGTGGGAGGGATCTCTCCCGCCGGGGAGCTGTTTTTT

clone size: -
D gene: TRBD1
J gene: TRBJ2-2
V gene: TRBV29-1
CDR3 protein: CSVDPGTGGSGELFF
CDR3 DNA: TGCAGCGTTGACCCCGGGACAGGGGGCTCCGGGGAGCTGTTTTTT

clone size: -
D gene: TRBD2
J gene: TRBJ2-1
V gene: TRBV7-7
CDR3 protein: CASPVRLAGVPYNEQFF
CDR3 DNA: TGTGCTAGCCCCGTCCGTTTAGCGGGGGTTCCGTACAATGAGCAGTTCTTC

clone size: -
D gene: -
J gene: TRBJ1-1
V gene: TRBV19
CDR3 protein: CASKGGGFETEAFF
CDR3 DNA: TGTGCCAGTAAAGGGGGGGGATTCGAAACTGAAGCTTTCTTT

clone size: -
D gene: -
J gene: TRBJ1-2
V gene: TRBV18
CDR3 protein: CASSPRGDYGYTF
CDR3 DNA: TGTGCCAGCTCACCAAGGGGTGACTATGGCTACACCTTC

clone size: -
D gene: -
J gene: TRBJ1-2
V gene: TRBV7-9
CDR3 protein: CASSLALEFGYTF
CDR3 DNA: TGTGCCAGCAGCTTAGCGCTCGAGTTTGGCTACACCTTC

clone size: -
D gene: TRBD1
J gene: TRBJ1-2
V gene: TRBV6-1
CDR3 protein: CASTEGGQGVSGYTF
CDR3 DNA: TGTGCCAGCACTGAAGGGGGACAGGGCGTCTCCGGCTACACCTTC

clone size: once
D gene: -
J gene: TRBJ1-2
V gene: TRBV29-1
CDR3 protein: CSVDRGLYGYTF
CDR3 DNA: TGCAGCGTTGACAGGGGCCTTTATGGCTACACCTTC

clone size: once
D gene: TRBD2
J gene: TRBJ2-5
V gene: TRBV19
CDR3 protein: CASSIPRTSGQETQYF
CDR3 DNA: TGTGCCAGTAGTATTCCCAGGACTAGCGGGCAAGAGACCCAGTACTTC

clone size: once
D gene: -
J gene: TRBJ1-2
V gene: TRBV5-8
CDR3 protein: CASSSRTANYGYTF
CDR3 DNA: TGTGCCAGCAGCAGCCGGACAGCTAACTATGGCTACACCTTC

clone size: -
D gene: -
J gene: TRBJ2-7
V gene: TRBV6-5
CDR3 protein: CASSKDRPAYEQYF
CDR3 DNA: TGTGCCAGCAGCAAGGACAGACCGGCCTACGAGCAGTACTTC

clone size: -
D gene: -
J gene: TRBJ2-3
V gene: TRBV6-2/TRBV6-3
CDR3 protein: CASSYSTNTQYF
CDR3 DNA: TGTGCCAGCAGTTACTCGACTAATACGCAGTATTTT

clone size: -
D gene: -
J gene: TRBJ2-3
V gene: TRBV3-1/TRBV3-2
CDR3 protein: CASRTGADTQYF
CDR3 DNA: TGTGCCAGCAGAACGGGGGCAGATACGCAGTATTTT

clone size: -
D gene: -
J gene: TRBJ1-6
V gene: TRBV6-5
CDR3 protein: CASRDSKPPLHF
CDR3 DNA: TGTGCCAGCAGGGACTCGAAACCACCCCTCCACTTT

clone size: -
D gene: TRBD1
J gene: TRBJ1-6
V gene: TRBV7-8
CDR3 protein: CASSAIPGTDSPLHF
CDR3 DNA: TGTGCCAGCAGCGCAATTCCCGGGACAGATTCACCCCTCCACTTT

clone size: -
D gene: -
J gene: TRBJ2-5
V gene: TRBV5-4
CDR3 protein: CASTPDIGTAETQYF
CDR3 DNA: TGTGCCAGCACCCCGGACATCGGCACGGCAGAGACCCAGTACTTC

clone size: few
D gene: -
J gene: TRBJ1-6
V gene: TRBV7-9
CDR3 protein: CASTYKEGMHSPLHF
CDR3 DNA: TGTGCCAGCACCTACAAAGAGGGCATGCATTCACCCCTCCACTTT

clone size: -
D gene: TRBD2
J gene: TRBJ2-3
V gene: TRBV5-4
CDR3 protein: CASSSSGDTDTQYF
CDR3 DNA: TGTGCCAGCAGCTCTAGCGGGGACACAGATACGCAGTATTTT

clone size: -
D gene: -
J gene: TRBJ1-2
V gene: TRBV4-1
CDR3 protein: CASTITGGNTYGYTF
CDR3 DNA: TGCGCCAGCACCATTACTGGGGGGAACACCTATGGCTACACCTTC

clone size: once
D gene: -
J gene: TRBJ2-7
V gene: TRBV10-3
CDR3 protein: CAISDRPWEQYF
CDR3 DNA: TGTGCCATCAGTGACAGGCCCTGGGAGCAGTACTTC

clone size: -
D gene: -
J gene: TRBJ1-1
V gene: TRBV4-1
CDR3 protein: CASSLSTAVNTEAFF
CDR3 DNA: TGCGCCAGCAGCCTTTCGACAGCTGTGAACACTGAAGCTTTCTTT

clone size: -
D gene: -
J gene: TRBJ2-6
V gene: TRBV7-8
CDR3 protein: CASSLYSSGANVLTF
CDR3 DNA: TGTGCCAGCAGCTTGTACAGCTCTGGGGCCAACGTCCTGACTTTC

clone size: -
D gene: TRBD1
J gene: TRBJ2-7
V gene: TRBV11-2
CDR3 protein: CASSPGQGRYEQYF
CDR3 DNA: TGTGCCAGCAGCCCTGGACAGGGGAGGTACGAGCAGTACTTC

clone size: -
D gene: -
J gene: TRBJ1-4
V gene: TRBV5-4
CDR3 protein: CASSLGGQDGEKLFF
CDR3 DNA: TGTGCCAGCAGCTTGGGGGGGCAGGACGGGGAAAAACTGTTTTTT

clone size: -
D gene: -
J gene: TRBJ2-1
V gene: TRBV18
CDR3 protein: CASSPRASSSYNEQFF
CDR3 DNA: TGTGCCAGCTCACCACGGGCTTCGAGCTCCTACAATGAGCAGTTCTTC

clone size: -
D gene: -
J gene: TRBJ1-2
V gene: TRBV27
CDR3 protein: CASSNRQNYGYTF
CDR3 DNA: TGTGCCAGCAGTAATCGACAGAACTATGGCTACACCTTC

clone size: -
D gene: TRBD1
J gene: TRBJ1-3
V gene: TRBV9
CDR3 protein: CASSVGPRGPSGNTIYF
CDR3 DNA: TGTGCCAGCAGCGTAGGGCCCAGGGGGCCCTCTGGAAACACCATATATTTT

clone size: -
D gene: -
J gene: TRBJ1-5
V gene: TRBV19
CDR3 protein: CASSRRQANQPQHF
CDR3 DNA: TGTGCCAGTAGTCGCCGACAGGCCAATCAGCCCCAGCATTTT

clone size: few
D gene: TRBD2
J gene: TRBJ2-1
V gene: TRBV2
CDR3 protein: CASSPASGAYNEQFF
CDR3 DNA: TGTGCCAGCAGTCCGGCTAGCGGGGCCTACAATGAGCAGTTCTTC

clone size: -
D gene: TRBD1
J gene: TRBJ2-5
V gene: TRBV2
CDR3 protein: CASSKGTGGAETQYF
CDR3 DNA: TGTGCCAGCAGCAAGGGGACAGGGGGCGCGGAGACCCAGTACTTC

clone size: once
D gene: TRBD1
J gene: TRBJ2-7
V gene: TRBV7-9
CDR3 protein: CASSLRDRSYEQYF
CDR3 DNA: TGTGCCAGCAGCTTAAGGGACAGATCCTACGAGCAGTACTTC

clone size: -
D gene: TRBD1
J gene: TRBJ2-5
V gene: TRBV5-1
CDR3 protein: CASSLGGQAFQETQYF
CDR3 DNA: TGCGCCAGCAGCTTGGGGGGACAGGCCTTCCAAGAGACCCAGTACTTC

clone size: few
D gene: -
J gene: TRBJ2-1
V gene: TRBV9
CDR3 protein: CASSGGGSSYNEQFF
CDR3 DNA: TGTGCCAGCAGCGGAGGGGGAAGCTCCTACAATGAGCAGTTCTTC

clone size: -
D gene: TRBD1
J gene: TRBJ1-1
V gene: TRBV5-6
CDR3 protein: CASRQGQGNTEAFF
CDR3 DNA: TGTGCCAGCAGACAAGGACAGGGGAACACTGAAGCTTTCTTT

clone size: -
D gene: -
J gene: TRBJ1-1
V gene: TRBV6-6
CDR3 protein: CASSYRQYTDTEAFF
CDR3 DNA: TGTGCCAGCAGTTACCGACAGTATACGGACACTGAAGCTTTCTTT

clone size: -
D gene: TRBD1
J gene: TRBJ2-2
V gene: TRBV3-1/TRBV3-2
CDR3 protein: CASSHSTGGRELFF
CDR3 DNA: TGTGCCAGCAGCCACTCGACAGGGGGGAGGGAGCTGTTTTTT

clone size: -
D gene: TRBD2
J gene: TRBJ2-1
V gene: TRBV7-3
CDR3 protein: CASSRTSGGGFYNEQFF
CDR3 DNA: TGTGCCAGCAGCCGGACTAGCGGGGGAGGTTTCTACAATGAGCAGTTCTTC

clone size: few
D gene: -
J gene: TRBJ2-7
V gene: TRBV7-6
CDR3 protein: CASSLEQDRTYEQYF
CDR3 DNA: TGTGCCAGCAGCTTAGAGCAGGACAGAACCTACGAGCAGTACTTC

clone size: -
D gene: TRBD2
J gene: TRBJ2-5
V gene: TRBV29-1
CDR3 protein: CSADLAGSQETQYF
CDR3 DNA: TGCAGCGCCGACTTAGCGGGGTCCCAAGAGACCCAGTACTTC

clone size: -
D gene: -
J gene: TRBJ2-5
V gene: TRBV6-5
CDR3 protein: CASSYSGQETQYF
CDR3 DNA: TGTGCCAGCAGTTACAGCGGCCAAGAGACCCAGTACTTC

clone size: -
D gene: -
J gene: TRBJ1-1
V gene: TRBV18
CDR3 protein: CASSPAGRNTEAFF
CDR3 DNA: TGTGCCAGCTCACCTGCTGGGAGAAACACTGAAGCTTTCTTT

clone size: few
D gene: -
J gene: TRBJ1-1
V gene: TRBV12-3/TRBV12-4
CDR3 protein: CASISTGGTEAFF
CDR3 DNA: TGTGCCAGCATCTCGACGGGGGGTACTGAAGCTTTCTTT

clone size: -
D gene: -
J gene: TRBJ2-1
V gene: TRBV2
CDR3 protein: CASRVAELSYNEQFF
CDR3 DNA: TGTGCCAGCAGAGTAGCGGAACTTTCCTACAATGAGCAGTTCTTC

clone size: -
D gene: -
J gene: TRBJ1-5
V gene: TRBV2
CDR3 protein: CASSPRGGRDSNQPQHF
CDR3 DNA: TGTGCCAGCAGTCCAAGGGGCGGCAGAGATAGCAATCAGCCCCAGCATTTT

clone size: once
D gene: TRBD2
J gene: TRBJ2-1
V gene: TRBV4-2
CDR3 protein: CASSQDRAGGWSYNEQFF
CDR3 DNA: TGTGCCAGCAGCCAAGATCGTGCGGGGGGCTGGTCCTACAATGAGCAGTTCTTC

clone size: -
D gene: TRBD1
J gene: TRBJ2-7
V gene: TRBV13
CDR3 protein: CASSARQGAAYEQYF
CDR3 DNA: TGTGCCAGCAGCGCCCGACAGGGTGCGGCCTACGAGCAGTACTTC

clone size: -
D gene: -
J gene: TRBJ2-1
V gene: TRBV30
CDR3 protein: CAWRPRVSYNEQFF
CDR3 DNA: TGTGCCTGGAGACCCAGGGTCTCCTACAATGAGCAGTTCTTC

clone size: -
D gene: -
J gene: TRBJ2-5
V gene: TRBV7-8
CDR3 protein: CASSLELERGQYF
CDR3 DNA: TGTGCCAGCAGCTTAGAACTAGAACGGGGCCAGTACTTC

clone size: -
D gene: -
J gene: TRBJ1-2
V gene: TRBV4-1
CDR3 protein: CASSQPPAGYYGYTF
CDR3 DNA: TGCGCCAGCAGCCAACCTCCGGCGGGTTACTATGGCTACACCTTC

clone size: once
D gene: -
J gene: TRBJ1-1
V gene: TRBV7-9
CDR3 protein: CASSLGANTEAFF
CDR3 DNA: TGTGCCAGCAGCTTAGGAGCGAACACTGAAGCTTTCTTT

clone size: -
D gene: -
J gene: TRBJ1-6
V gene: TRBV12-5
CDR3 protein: CASGLGTGPRATLSPLHF
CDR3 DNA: TGTGCTAGTGGTCTCGGGACTGGTCCGAGGGCAACTTTATCACCCCTCCACTTT

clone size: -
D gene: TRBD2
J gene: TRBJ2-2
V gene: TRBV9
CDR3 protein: CASSASGLAGGVAGELFF
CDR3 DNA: TGTGCCAGCAGCGCCTCCGGACTAGCGGGGGGCGTGGCCGGGGAGCTGTTTTTT

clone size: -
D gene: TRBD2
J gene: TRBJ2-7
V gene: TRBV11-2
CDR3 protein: CASSPWTRNHEQYF
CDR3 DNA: TGTGCCAGCAGCCCTTGGACTAGAAATCACGAGCAGTACTTC